This TCR beta chain was recorded in a study of T cell repertoires in cytomegalovirus infection. CDR1 is SGHRS, CDR2 YFSETQ, per germline. Trimming shortened V by 1 base and J by 2 bases, and 12 bases separated the two germline ends. This CDR3 region has 15 residues. As for this clonotype: Its antigen is as yet unknown.

TCRdb called the reads again in MiXCR, with one record for every CDR3 protein. The data contain 750,000 to 900,000 distinct CDR3 sequences, approximately 32% of them singletons. This TCR was sampled from a human donor in good health (CMV status not recorded). Some clones in this sample may be carry-over from other donors' samples. The input for sequencing was cultured CD8+ T cells from PBMCs, taken from culture after CMV antigen stimulation. This chain connects TRBV5-1 to TRBJ1-2, with a weak D call TRBD1 (6 bases). The CDR3 is CASSLKRGINYGYTF. The CDR3 region has the DNA TGCGCCAGCAGCTTGAAAAGGGGGATCAACTATGGCTACACCTTC.